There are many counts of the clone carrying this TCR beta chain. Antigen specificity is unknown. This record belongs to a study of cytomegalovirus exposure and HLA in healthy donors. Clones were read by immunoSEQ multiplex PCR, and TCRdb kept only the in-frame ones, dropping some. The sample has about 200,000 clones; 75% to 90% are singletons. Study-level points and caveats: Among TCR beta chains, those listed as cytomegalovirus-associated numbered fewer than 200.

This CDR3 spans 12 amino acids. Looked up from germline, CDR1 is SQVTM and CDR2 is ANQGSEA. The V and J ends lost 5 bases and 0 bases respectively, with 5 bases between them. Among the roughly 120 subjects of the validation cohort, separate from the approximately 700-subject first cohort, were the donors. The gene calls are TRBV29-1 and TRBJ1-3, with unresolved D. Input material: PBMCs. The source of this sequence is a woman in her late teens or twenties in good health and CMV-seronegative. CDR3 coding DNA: TGCAGCGTTAGACCCTCTGGAAACACCATATATTTT. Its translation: CSVRPSGNTIYF.